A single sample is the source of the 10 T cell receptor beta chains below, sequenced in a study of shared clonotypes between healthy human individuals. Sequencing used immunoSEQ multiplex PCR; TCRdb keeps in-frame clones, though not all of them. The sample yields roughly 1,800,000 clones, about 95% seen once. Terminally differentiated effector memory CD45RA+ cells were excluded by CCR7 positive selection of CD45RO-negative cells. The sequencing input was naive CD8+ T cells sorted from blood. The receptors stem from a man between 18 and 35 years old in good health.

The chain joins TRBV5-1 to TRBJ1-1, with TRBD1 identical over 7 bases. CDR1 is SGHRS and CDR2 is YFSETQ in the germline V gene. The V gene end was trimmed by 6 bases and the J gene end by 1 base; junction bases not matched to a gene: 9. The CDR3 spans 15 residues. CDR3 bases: TGCGCCAGCATGAAGACCGGGACAGCGAACACTGAAGCTTTCTTT. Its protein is CASMKTGTANTEAFF.

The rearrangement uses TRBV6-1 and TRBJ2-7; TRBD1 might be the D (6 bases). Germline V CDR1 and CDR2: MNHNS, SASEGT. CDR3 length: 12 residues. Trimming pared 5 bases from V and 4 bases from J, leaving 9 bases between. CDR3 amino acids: CASSTGQYEQYF. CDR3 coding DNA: TGTGCCAGCAGTACCGGACAGTACGAGCAGTACTTC.

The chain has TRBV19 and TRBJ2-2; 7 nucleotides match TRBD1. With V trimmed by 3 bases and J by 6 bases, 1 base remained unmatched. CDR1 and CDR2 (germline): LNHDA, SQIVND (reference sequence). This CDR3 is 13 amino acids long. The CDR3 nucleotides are TGTGCCAGTAGTATGACAGGGCCCGGGGAGCTGTTTTTT. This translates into CASSMTGPGELFF. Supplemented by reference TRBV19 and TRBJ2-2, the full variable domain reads DGGITQSPKYLFRKEGQNVTLSCEQNLNHDAMYWYRQDPGQGLRLIYYSQIVNDFQKGDIAEGYSVSREKKESFPLTVTSAQKNPTAFYLCASSMTGPGELFFGEGSRLTVL.

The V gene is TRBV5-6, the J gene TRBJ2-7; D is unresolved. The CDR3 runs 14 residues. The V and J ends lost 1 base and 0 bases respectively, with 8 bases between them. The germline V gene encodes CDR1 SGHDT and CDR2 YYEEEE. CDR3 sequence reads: CASSLRLASYEQYF. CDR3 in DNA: TGTGCCAGCAGCTTGAGGCTGGCCTCCTACGAGCAGTACTTC.

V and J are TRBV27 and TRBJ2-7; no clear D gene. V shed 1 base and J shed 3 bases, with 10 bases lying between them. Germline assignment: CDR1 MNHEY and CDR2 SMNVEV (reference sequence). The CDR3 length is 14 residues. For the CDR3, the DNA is TGTGCCAGCAGTTTATATGGCCTCAACTACGAGCAGTACTTC. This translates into CASSLYGLNYEQYF.

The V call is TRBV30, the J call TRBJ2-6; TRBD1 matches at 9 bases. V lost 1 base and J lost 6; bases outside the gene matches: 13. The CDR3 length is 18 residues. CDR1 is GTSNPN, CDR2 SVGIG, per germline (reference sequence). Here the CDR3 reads CAWSEVAPGQGMANVLTF. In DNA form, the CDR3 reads TGTGCCTGGAGTGAGGTGGCCCCGGGACAGGGAATGGCCAACGTCCTGACTTTC.

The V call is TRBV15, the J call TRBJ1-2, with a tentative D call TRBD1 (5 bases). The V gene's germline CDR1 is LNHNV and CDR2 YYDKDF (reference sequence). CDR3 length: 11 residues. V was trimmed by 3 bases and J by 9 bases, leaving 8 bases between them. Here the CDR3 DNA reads TGTGCCACCAGCAGTTGGGGCAGCTACACCTTC. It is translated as CATSSWGSYTF.

CDR3 in amino acids: CASSEDGPNQETQYF. The CDR3 coding sequence is TGTGCCAGCAGTGAAGACGGTCCCAACCAAGAGACCCAGTACTTC. V gene TRBV6-1 combines with J gene TRBJ2-5; D is uncertain. In germline, CDR1 is MNHNS, CDR2 SASEGT. The CDR3 is 15 amino acids. The V end was cut by 1 base, the J end by 0 bases, with 9 bases between.

The CDR3 is CASSGRDRGYEQYF. The CDR3 coding sequence is TGCGCCAGCAGCGGCCGGGACAGGGGCTACGAGCAGTACTTC. The genes are TRBV5-1 and TRBJ2-7; 10 nucleotides line up with TRBD1. The CDR3 consists of 14 residues. V lost 4 bases and J lost 3; bases outside the gene matches: 4. Germline V lookup: CDR1 SGHRS, CDR2 YFSETQ.

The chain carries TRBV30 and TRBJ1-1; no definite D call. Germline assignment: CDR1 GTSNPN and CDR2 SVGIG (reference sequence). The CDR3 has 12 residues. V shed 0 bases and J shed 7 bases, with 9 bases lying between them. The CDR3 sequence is CAWSVLRIEAFF. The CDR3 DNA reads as TGTGCCTGGAGTGTACTACGGATTGAAGCTTTCTTT.